Below, 30 T cell receptor beta chains from the same sample are listed, as sequenced in a study of CD8 T cells in ankylosing spondylitis. Study results and limitations: Blood from ankylosing spondylitis patients appeared to carry a characteristic roughly eight-variant TCR beta motif.

Antigens for these TCRs are unknown. One entry per CDR3 protein, called by TCRdb with MiXCR from the 5' RACE reads. The sample lists around 890,000 distinct CDR3 sequences, 10% to 15% occurring once. Sequenced material: blood, either unsorted or a sorted T cell fraction (not recorded which). The receptors here all came from a male donor with ankylosing spondylitis.

This clonotype was seen a single time. The V gene is TRBV9, the J gene TRBJ2-1, with 10 bases identical to TRBD2. The V gene's germline CDR1 is SGDLS and CDR2 YYNGEE. This CDR3 comprises 17 residues. Unmatched junction bases numbered 11, after V lost 5 bases and J lost 3 bases. CDR3 loop: CASSGGGSGRGYNEQFF. The CDR3 bases are TGTGCCAGCAGTGGCGGGGGGAGCGGGAGGGGCTACAATGAGCAGTTCTTC.

The table lists this clonotype with a few counts. V and J are TRBV20-1 and TRBJ2-3; 7 bases are shared with TRBD2. Germline CDR1 is DFQATT and CDR2 is SNEGSKA (reference sequence). The CDR3 extends over 14 amino acids. Losses at the gene ends were 3 bases for V and 4 bases for J; bases not matched to a gene: 7. CDR3 sequence reads: CSARVSGWADTQYF. For the CDR3, the DNA is TGCAGTGCTAGGGTTAGCGGGTGGGCAGATACGCAGTATTTT.

This clonotype was counted only a few times. This chain connects TRBV7-2 to TRBJ2-7; 7 nucleotides align to TRBD2. Germline CDR1 is SGHTA and CDR2 is FQGNSA. V gave up 5 bases and J gave up 9 bases; unmatched junction bases: 13. The CDR3 runs 14 residues. The CDR3 nucleotides read TGTGCCAGCAGCCTCGGGGGAGGGACCCACGGGCAGTACTTC. It encodes CASSLGGGTHGQYF. The full variable domain, its missing parts supplied by reference TRBV7-2 and TRBJ2-7, is GAGVSQSPSNKVTEKGKDVELRCDPISGHTALYWYRQSLGQGLEFLIYFQGNSAPDKSGLPSDRFSAERTGGSVSTLTIQRTQQEDSAVYLCASSLGGGTHGQYFGPGTRLTVT.

This clonotype came up a few times. The CDR3 DNA is TGTGCCAGCAAGACAGGCTCCTACGAGCAGTACTTC. Protein sequence: CASKTGSYEQYF. V is TRBV28 and J is TRBJ2-7; maybe TRBD1 (6 bases). The CDR3 runs to 12 residues. Trimming took 7 bases from V and 0 from J, leaving 7 bases between them. Germline V gives CDR1 MDHEN, CDR2 SYDVKM.

The V and J genes are TRBV4-3 and TRBJ1-6; 7 bases fit TRBD1. Germline values: CDR1 LGHNA, CDR2 YSLEER. Losses at the gene ends were 0 bases for V and 6 bases for J; bases not matched to a gene: 5. This CDR3 spans 16 amino acids. The CDR3 sequence: CASSQEPQGSNSPLHF. The CDR3 nucleotides read TGCGCCAGCAGCCAAGAGCCACAGGGGAGTAATTCACCCCTCCACTTT.

CDR3 amino acids: CASSLTIGEAFF. Written as DNA, the CDR3 is TGTGCCAGCAGCTTAACCATTGGCGAAGCTTTCTTT. V usage is TRBV7-2 and J usage is TRBJ1-1; no reliable D call. V was cut by 2 bases and J by 8 bases, with 9 bases left in between. Per germline, CDR1 SGHTA and CDR2 FQGNSA. This CDR3 has 12 residues.

This clonotype came up many times. This chain connects TRBV29-1 to TRBJ2-4; D is unclear. The CDR3 covers 13 residues. The V gene lost 5 bases and the J gene lost 4 bases, with 12 bases spanning the gap. Germline V gives CDR1 SQVTM, CDR2 ANQGSEA. The CDR3 region has the DNA TGCAGCGTTAGCACAGTCCTTAAAAACATTCAGTACTTC. Translating it yields CSVSTVLKNIQYF.

The CDR3 loop is CSATPAGGPYNEQFF. As DNA, the CDR3 is TGCAGTGCAACTCCAGCGGGAGGGCCCTACAATGAGCAGTTCTTC. The V call is TRBV20-1, the J call TRBJ2-1; TRBD2 agrees at 10 bases. V was pared by 6 bases and J by 2 bases, with 7 bases of the junction left unmatched. Germline loops: CDR1 DFQATT, CDR2 SNEGSKA (reference sequence). CDR3 size: 15 residues.

There are many counts of this clonotype. The V gene is TRBV15, the J gene TRBJ1-6; D is undetermined. The CDR3 sequence is 13 residues long. Trimming removed 3 bases from V and 9 bases from J, with 9 bases in between. The V gene's germline CDR1 is LNHNV and CDR2 YYDKDF (reference sequence). The CDR3 sequence: CATSREWGSPLHF. CDR3 nucleotide sequence: TGTGCCACCAGCAGGGAGTGGGGTTCACCCCTCCACTTT.

This clonotype was detected many times. The rearrangement uses TRBV29-1 and TRBJ1-1; 8 bases fit TRBD1. Germline V gene sequence: CDR1 SQVTM, CDR2 ANQGSEA. The CDR3 is made up of 13 amino acids. V lost 6 bases to trimming and J lost 4 bases; unmatched junction nucleotides: 7. CDR3 in amino acids: CSVPDREGTEAFF. The CDR3 coding sequence is TGCAGCGTCCCGGACAGGGAGGGCACTGAAGCTTTCTTT.

The V call is TRBV7-2, the J call TRBJ1-2; no reliable D call. This CDR3 has 15 residues. Trimming cost V 1 base and J 4 bases, with 13 bases left between them. Germline V gene sequence: CDR1 SGHTA, CDR2 FQGNSA. The CDR3 DNA reads TGTGCCAGCAGCTTAGAACCGGGGTCGTTCTATGGCTACACCTTC. It yields the protein CASSLEPGSFYGYTF.

This chain links TRBV29-1 with TRBJ2-3; 12 bases map to TRBD2. From germline, CDR1 is SQVTM and CDR2 ANQGSEA. The J segment lost 2 bases and the V segment lost 4 bases, leaving 4 bases of the junction unmatched. CDR3 length equals 15 residues. This CDR3 is CSVGTSGVPTDTQYF. CDR3 coding DNA: TGCAGCGTTGGGACTAGCGGGGTTCCCACAGATACGCAGTATTTT.

In its sample, this clonotype was seen many times. V is TRBV7-3 and J is TRBJ1-2; perhaps TRBD1 as D (5 bases). Germline V gives CDR1 SGHTA, CDR2 FQGTGA. This CDR3 has 14 residues. The V gene lost 2 bases and the J gene lost 8 bases, with 15 bases spanning the gap. Here the CDR3 reads CASSLEQDGGGYTF. The CDR3 coding sequence is TGTGCCAGCAGCTTAGAACAGGATGGTGGGGGCTACACCTTC.

V usage is TRBV20-1 and J usage is TRBJ2-7; D gene ambiguous. The V and J ends lost 7 bases and 5 bases respectively, with 15 bases between them. In germline, CDR1 is DFQATT, CDR2 SNEGSKA (reference sequence). The CDR3 contains 12 residues. DNA of the CDR3: TGCAGTGTACCGTGGGTAGGGAACGAGCAGTACTTC. It codes for CSVPWVGNEQYF.

The chain employs TRBV12-3 or TRBV12-4 and TRBJ2-7, with D possibly TRBD2 on 6 matching bases. V lost 6 bases to trimming and J lost 1 base, with 16 bases between them. This CDR3 is built from 15 residues. This chain's CDR3 is CASRGGGTASYEQYF. The CDR3 nucleotides read TGTGCCAGCAGGGGTGGAGGGACGGCTTCCTACGAGCAGTACTTC.

This clonotype appeared a few times. The V and J genes are TRBV5-4 and TRBJ2-4; D is undetermined. V lost 3 bases and J lost 9, with 16 bases in between. Germline V gene sequence: CDR1 SGHNT, CDR2 YYREEE (reference sequence). The CDR3 contains 14 residues. The CDR3, as DNA: TGTGCCAGCAGCTCCTACCAACCAGAGAGCATTCAGTACTTC. This sequence encodes CASSSYQPESIQYF.

This clonotype appeared many times. The chain carries TRBV20-1 and TRBJ2-7; 10 bases map to TRBD2. The V segment lost 5 bases and the J segment 5 bases; nucleotides outside the gene matches: 9. This CDR3 is 14 amino acids long. CDR1 and CDR2 from the germline V gene are DFQATT and SNEGSKA (reference sequence). The CDR3 sequence is CSAPASGRSNEQYF. CDR3 DNA sequence: TGCAGTGCTCCCGCTAGCGGGAGAAGCAACGAGCAGTACTTC.

This chain connects TRBV6-5 to TRBJ1-6, with a tentative D call TRBD1 (6 bases). The V end was cut by 2 bases, the J end by 6 bases, with 14 bases between. The germline V gene encodes CDR1 MNHEY and CDR2 SVGAGI. The CDR3 has 16 amino acids. In DNA, the CDR3 is TGTGCCAGCAGTTACAACATGGACAGCGTTAATTCACCCCTCCACTTT. Residues: CASSYNMDSVNSPLHF.

This clonotype was detected only a few times. J is TRBJ2-3 and V is TRBV7-2; the D is unclear. Germline-derived CDR1 and CDR2 are SGHTA and FQGNSA. The CDR3 spans 15 residues. Trimming removed 2 bases from V and 0 bases from J, with 9 bases in between. Written as DNA, the CDR3 is TGTGCCAGCAGCTTAAGCCTAGGGAGCACAGATACGCAGTATTTT. This sequence encodes CASSLSLGSTDTQYF.

This clonotype was observed a handful of times. The CDR3 sequence: CAWSIPGLAGGVQYF. CDR3 coding DNA: TGTGCCTGGAGTATACCGGGACTAGCGGGGGGTGTGCAGTACTTC. This chain connects TRBV30 to TRBJ2-7; 15 bases are a match to TRBD2. Per germline, CDR1 GTSNPN and CDR2 SVGIG (reference sequence). The length of the CDR3 is 15 residues. The V and J ends lost 2 bases and 9 bases, in that order; junction bases with no gene match: 8.

This clonotype has ten or more counts. V and J are TRBV20-1 and TRBJ2-3; 7 bases match TRBD2. This CDR3 spans 13 amino acids. With V trimmed by 6 bases and J by 1 base, 4 bases remained unmatched. The germline CDR1 and CDR2 sequences are DFQATT and SNEGSKA (reference sequence). In DNA, the CDR3 is TGCAGTGCGGTCGCGGGGGGCACAGATACGCAGTATTTT. Translated, it gives CSAVAGGTDTQYF.

This clonotype was counted ten times or more. The genes are TRBV28 and TRBJ1-1; D unresolved. Trimming left V 6 bases short and J 0 bases short, with 14 bases between. CDR1 is MDHEN, CDR2 SYDVKM, per germline. This CDR3 is 15 amino acids long. The CDR3 spells CASSQVWRMNTEAFF. DNA of the CDR3: TGTGCCAGCAGCCAGGTGTGGCGCATGAACACTGAAGCTTTCTTT. The entire variable domain, with the rest obtained from reference TRBV28 and TRBJ1-1, is as follows: DVKVTQSSRYLVKRTGEKVFLECVQDMDHENMFWYRQDPGLGLRLIYFSYDVKMKEKGDIPEGYSVSREKKERFSLILESASTNQTSMYLCASSQVWRMNTEAFFGQGTRLTVV.

In this sample, this clonotype turned up a few times. This chain uses TRBV10-2 with TRBJ2-1; D perhaps matches TRBD1 (6 bases). The CDR3 covers 18 residues. Germline CDR1 WSHSY, CDR2 SAAADI. With 3 bases removed from V and 7 bases from J, the gap between germline ends came to 25 bases. CDR3 bases: TGCGCCAGCAGTGATAGGTCCGGGACACCCTATTACGGGAATGAGCAGTTCTTC. Translated: CASSDRSGTPYYGNEQFF.

This clonotype was seen only a few times. V and J are TRBV28 and TRBJ1-1; 10 bases agree with TRBD1. Germline V gene lookup returns CDR1 MDHEN and CDR2 SYDVKM. The CDR3 has 16 residues. Unmatched junction bases numbered 8, after V lost 6 bases and J lost 1 base. CDR3 region: CASSPTTGGWNTEAFF. The DNA of the CDR3 is TGTGCCAGCAGCCCAACGACAGGGGGCTGGAACACTGAAGCTTTCTTT.

This clonotype has a count of ten or more. The chain joins TRBV12-3 or TRBV12-4 to TRBJ1-1, with no clear D. The CDR3 runs 13 residues. V was cut by 6 bases and J by 3 bases, with 11 bases left in between. CDR3 in DNA: TGTGCCAGCAGCCTGCGACGGGACACTGAAGCTTTCTTT. Protein product: CASSLRRDTEAFF.

The chain joins TRBV6-5 to TRBJ2-1; D remains ambiguous. CDR1 is MNHEY, CDR2 SVGAGI, per germline. The CDR3 is made up of 15 amino acids. The V and J ends lost 0 bases and 4 bases respectively, with 10 bases between them. For the CDR3, the DNA is TGTGCCAGCAGTTACTCGCCCGGTCCATACAATGAGCAGTTCTTC. Amino acids: CASSYSPGPYNEQFF.

The genes are TRBV4-3 and TRBJ1-2; D remains ambiguous. CDR1 is LGHNA and CDR2 is YSLEER in the germline V gene. V was trimmed by 0 bases and J by 5 bases, leaving 10 bases between them. The CDR3 has 14 residues. CDR3 protein: CASSQDRREYGYTF. The CDR3 DNA reads as TGCGCCAGCAGCCAAGATCGACGGGAGTATGGCTACACCTTC.

This clonotype was counted a few times. The chain has TRBV28 and TRBJ2-3, with 9 bases matching TRBD2. This CDR3 has 17 amino acids. V lost 5 bases and J lost 0; bases outside the gene matches: 9. From germline, CDR1 is MDHEN and CDR2 SYDVKM. CDR3 protein: CASSERTSARSTDTQYF. For the CDR3, the DNA is TGTGCCAGCAGTGAGAGGACTAGCGCTAGAAGCACAGATACGCAGTATTTT.

This clonotype was counted ten times or more. The gene calls are TRBV7-2 and TRBJ2-7, with TRBD1 as a possible D gene (6 bases). Germline V gene sequence: CDR1 SGHTA, CDR2 FQGNSA. The length of the CDR3 is 13 residues. V gave up 2 bases and J gave up 3 bases, with 8 bases separating them. The CDR3 protein is CASSLNRDYEQYF. CDR3 DNA: TGTGCCAGCAGCTTAAACAGGGACTACGAGCAGTACTTC.

This clonotype has ten or more counts. The rearrangement joins TRBV4-3 to TRBJ2-1; 7 bases are a match to TRBD2. Germline V lookup: CDR1 LGHNA, CDR2 YSLEER. The J segment lost 10 bases and the V segment lost 0 bases, leaving 3 bases of the junction unmatched. This CDR3 region has 13 residues. DNA for the CDR3: TGCGCCAGCAGCCAAGAGAAGGGACTAGAGCAGTTCTTC. Translation: CASSQEKGLEQFF.